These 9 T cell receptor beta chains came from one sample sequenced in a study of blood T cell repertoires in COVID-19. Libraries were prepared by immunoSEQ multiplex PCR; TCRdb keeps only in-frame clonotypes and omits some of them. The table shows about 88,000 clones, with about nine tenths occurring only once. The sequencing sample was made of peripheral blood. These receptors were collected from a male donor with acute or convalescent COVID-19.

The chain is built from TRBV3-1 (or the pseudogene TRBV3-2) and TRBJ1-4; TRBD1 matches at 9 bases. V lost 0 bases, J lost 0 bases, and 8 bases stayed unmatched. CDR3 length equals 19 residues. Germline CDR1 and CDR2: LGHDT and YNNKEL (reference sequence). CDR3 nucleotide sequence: TGTGCCAGCAGCCAAGATAGCCGGACAGGGGCACCAACTAATGAAAAACTGTTTTTT. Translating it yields CASSQDSRTGAPTNEKLFF.

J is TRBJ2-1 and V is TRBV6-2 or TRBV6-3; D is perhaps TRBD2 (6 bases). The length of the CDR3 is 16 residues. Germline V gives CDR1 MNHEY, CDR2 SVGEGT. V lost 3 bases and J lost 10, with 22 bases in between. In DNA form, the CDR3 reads TGTGCCAGCAGTTATACTAGCTTAAATGAGGCGGGAGAGCAGTTCTTC. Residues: CASSYTSLNEAGEQFF.

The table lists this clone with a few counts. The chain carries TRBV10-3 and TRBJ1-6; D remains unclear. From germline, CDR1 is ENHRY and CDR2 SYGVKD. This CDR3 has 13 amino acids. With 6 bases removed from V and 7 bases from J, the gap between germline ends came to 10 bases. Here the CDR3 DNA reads TGTGCCATCAGGGAGGTCTCGAATTCACCCCTCCACTTT. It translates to CAIREVSNSPLHF.

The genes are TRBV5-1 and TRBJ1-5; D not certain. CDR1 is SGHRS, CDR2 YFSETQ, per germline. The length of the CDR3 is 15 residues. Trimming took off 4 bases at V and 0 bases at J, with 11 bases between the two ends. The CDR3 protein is CASSLSGHSNQPQHF. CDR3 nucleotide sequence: TGCGCCAGCAGCCTGAGCGGGCATAGCAATCAGCCCCAGCATTTT.

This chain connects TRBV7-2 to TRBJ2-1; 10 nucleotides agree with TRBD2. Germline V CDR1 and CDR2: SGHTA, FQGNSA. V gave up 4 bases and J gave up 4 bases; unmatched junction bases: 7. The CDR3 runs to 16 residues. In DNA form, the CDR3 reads TGTGCCAGCAGCTCAAGTAGCGGGGGGCTTTACAATGAGCAGTTCTTC. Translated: CASSSSSGGLYNEQFF.

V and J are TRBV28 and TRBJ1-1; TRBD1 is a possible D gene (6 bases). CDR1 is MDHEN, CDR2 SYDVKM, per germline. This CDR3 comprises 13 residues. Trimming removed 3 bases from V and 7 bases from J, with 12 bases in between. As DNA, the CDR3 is TGTGCCAGCAGTTTTTCAGGGGAGGGTGAAGCTTTCTTT. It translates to CASSFSGEGEAFF.

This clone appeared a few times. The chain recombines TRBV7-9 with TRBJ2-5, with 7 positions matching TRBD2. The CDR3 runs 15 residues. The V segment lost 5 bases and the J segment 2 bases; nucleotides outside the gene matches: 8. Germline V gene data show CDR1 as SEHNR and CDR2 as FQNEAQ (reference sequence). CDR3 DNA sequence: TGTGCCAGCAGCCTCCAAGGGCGGGAGCAAGAGACCCAGTACTTC. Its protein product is CASSLQGREQETQYF.

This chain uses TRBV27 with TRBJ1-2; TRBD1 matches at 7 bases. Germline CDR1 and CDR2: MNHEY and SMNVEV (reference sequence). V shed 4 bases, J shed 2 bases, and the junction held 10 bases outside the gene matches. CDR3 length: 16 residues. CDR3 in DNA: TGTGCCAGCAGTTCCGTCACAGGGGTTGGGAACTATGGCTACACCTTC. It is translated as CASSSVTGVGNYGYTF.

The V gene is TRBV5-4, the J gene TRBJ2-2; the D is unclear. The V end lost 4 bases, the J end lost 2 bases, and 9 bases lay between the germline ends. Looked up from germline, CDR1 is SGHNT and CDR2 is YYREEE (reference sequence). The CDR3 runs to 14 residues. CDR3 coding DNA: TGTGCCAGCAGCGGGCAGGCCAACACCGGGGAGCTGTTTTTT. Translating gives CASSGQANTGELFF.